What follows are 25 T cell receptor beta chains derived from one specimen sequenced in a study of OX40 agonist ivuxolimab in advanced cancers. Data came from immunoSEQ multiplex PCR; TCRdb stores just in-frame clones and leaves some out. The table shows tens of thousands of clones, with about three quarters occurring only once. The sequences come from CD4+ or CD8+ T cells sorted from blood, collected in a trial of the OX40 agonist ivuxolimab. The receptors derive from an adult with an advanced solid tumor such as melanoma, head and neck, liver or kidney cancer.

V and J are TRBV2 and TRBJ2-7, with D perhaps matching TRBD1 (6 bases). Germline CDR1 SNHLY, CDR2 FYNNEI. CDR3 size: 12 residues. The V end lost 7 bases, the J end lost 4 bases, and 11 bases lay between the germline ends. CDR3 DNA: TGTGCCAGCACAGGGGTTGGGTACGAGCAGTACTTC. Its translation: CASTGVGYEQYF.

This clone was found once. V usage is TRBV27 and J usage is TRBJ1-1; 7 nucleotides align to TRBD1. The CDR3 spans 16 residues. Per germline, CDR1 MNHEY and CDR2 SMNVEV (reference sequence). V lost 0 bases and J lost 5; bases outside the gene matches: 9. DNA for the CDR3: TGTGCCAGCAGTTTATCTCTGGGACAGTTCGGGACTGAAGCTTTCTTT. It is translated as CASSLSLGQFGTEAFF.

This rearrangement joins TRBV6-6 to TRBJ1-1; D gene ambiguous. CDR1 is MNHNY and CDR2 is SVGAGI in the germline V gene (reference sequence). Trimming pared 7 bases from V and 3 bases from J, leaving 6 bases between. The CDR3 totals 11 residues. CDR3 DNA sequence: TGTGCCAGCACTAGGGACACTGAAGCTTTCTTT. It translates to CASTRDTEAFF.

This clone occurred once. This chain connects TRBV7-3 to TRBJ1-2; 7 bases line up with TRBD1. This CDR3 has 13 amino acids. The V gene end was trimmed by 5 bases and the J gene end by 6 bases; junction bases not matched to a gene: 6. Germline values: CDR1 SGHTA, CDR2 FQGTGA. Here the CDR3 reads CASSLIQGNGYTF. The DNA for the CDR3 is TGTGCCAGCAGCCTAATACAGGGGAATGGCTACACCTTC.

The V call is TRBV5-1, the J call TRBJ1-1; no firm D call. Germline CDR1 reads SGHRS; CDR2 reads YFSETQ. The CDR3 spans 12 residues. Trimming took off 4 bases at V and 1 base at J, with 5 bases between the two ends. CDR3 region: CASSLQNTEAFF. The CDR3 DNA is TGCGCCAGCAGCCTACAGAACACTGAAGCTTTCTTT.

The rearrangement uses TRBV10-3 and TRBJ2-7; D perhaps matches TRBD2 (6 bases). Germline CDR1 ENHRY, CDR2 SYGVKD. The CDR3 is 14 residues long. Trimming shortened V by 7 bases and J by 4 bases, and 17 bases separated the two germline ends. The CDR3 bases are TGTGCCATCAAGAGGGTAGCGGAGGGATACGAGCAGTACTTC. Translated, it gives CAIKRVAEGYEQYF.

The chain links TRBV13 to TRBJ2-1, with TRBD2 identical over 14 bases. Germline lookup yields CDR1 PRHDT and CDR2 FYEKMQ (reference sequence). V shed 3 bases and J 7 bases; nucleotides not matched to a gene: 17. The CDR3 extends over 20 amino acids. The CDR3 spells CASSLVPGTSGSPGGNEQFF. The CDR3 DNA follows: TGTGCCAGCAGCTTGGTTCCCGGGACTAGCGGGAGTCCCGGGGGGAATGAGCAGTTCTTC.

The table lists this clone with a few counts. This chain links TRBV6-5 with TRBJ2-7; perhaps TRBD1 as D (6 bases). CDR3 size: 15 residues. Germline-derived CDR1 and CDR2 are MNHEY and SVGAGI. Between the trimmed V and J ends, which lost 6 bases and 4 bases, there was a span of 19 bases. CDR3 DNA: TGTGCCAGCAGCCTTGGGGGCCTTGGAAGGTACGAGCAGTACTTC. The encoded protein is CASSLGGLGRYEQYF.

This sequence joins TRBV4-3 and TRBJ1-5, with unresolved D. CDR3 length equals 13 residues. From germline, CDR1 is LGHNA and CDR2 YSLEER. Trimming stripped 0 bases from V and 4 bases from J, with 4 bases between. The CDR3 DNA reads as TGCGCCAGCAGCCAAGAAACGAATCAGCCCCAGCATTTT. Residues: CASSQETNQPQHF.

In this sample, this clone turned up once. The rearrangement joins TRBV11-2 to TRBJ1-1; D is perhaps TRBD1 (5 bases). V shed 5 bases and J shed 10 bases, with 17 bases lying between them. CDR1 SGHAT and CDR2 FQNNGV come from the germline V gene. The CDR3 runs 13 residues. CDR3 region: CASSKMVEGPAFF. CDR3 DNA: TGTGCCAGCAGCAAAATGGTTGAGGGGCCAGCTTTCTTT.

The V call is TRBV6-6, the J call TRBJ1-1, with TRBD1 as a possible D gene (6 bases). CDR1 is MNHNY, CDR2 SVGAGI, per germline (reference sequence). This CDR3 is built from 14 residues. Trimming removed 5 bases from V and 2 bases from J, with 12 bases in between. CDR3 loop: CASSKQGSNTEAFF. CDR3 bases: TGTGCCAGCAGTAAACAGGGCAGTAACACTGAAGCTTTCTTT.

This clone was seen only once. The gene calls are TRBV2 and TRBJ2-1, with no clear D. With 4 bases removed from V and 3 bases from J, the gap between germline ends came to 10 bases. The CDR3 loop spans 14 amino acids. Per the germline V gene, CDR1 is SNHLY and CDR2 is FYNNEI. The CDR3 DNA reads TGTGCCAGCAGTGTGGCGGCTAGCTACAATGAGCAGTTCTTC. It is translated as CASSVAASYNEQFF.

V and J are TRBV12-5 and TRBJ2-2; tentative D call: TRBD1 (6 bases). Germline CDR1 is LGHNT and CDR2 is FRNRAP. With 0 bases removed from V and 1 base from J, the gap between germline ends came to 12 bases. This CDR3 spans 17 amino acids. As DNA, the CDR3 is TGTGCTAGTGGTTTGGTACGAGGGACACTGAACACCGGGGAGCTGTTTTTT. Translated: CASGLVRGTLNTGELFF.

This clone was observed a handful of times. The rearrangement links TRBV6-4 to TRBJ2-3, with 7 bases aligning to TRBD2. V was pared by 1 base and J by 2 bases, with 6 bases of the junction left unmatched. CDR1 is MRHNA, CDR2 SNTAGT, per germline. The CDR3 runs to 16 residues. The CDR3 nucleotides read TGTGCCAGCAGTGACTGGGGCGGGGGAAACACAGATACGCAGTATTTT. Its protein product is CASSDWGGGNTDTQYF.

The chain has TRBV6-5 and TRBJ2-7, with D uncertain. The ends were cut back, 7 bases at V and 3 bases at J, with 13 bases in the middle. The CDR3 runs to 13 residues. The germline gives CDR1 MNHEY, CDR2 SVGAGI. The CDR3: CASTAADFYEQYF. The CDR3 nucleotides are TGTGCCAGCACGGCAGCCGATTTCTACGAGCAGTACTTC.

The V and J genes are TRBV5-1 and TRBJ2-3, with 9 bases matching TRBD1. The germline CDR1 and CDR2 sequences are SGHRS and YFSETQ. The CDR3 has 15 amino acids. The junction had 7 bases not matched to a gene; V was cut back by 4 bases and J by 4 bases. Here the CDR3 reads CASSLGQGPADTQYF. The CDR3 DNA reads as TGCGCCAGCAGCCTAGGACAGGGGCCGGCAGATACGCAGTATTTT.

The table lists this clone with a count of one. The chain employs TRBV6-6 and TRBJ2-7; TRBD2 agrees at 11 bases. The germline V gene has CDR1 MNHNY and CDR2 SVGAGI (reference sequence). V was clipped by 6 bases and J by 6 bases; unmatched bases: 7. The CDR3 runs to 14 residues. The CDR3 DNA follows: TGTGCCAGCAGCTTAGCGGGGGGGATGCGCGAGCAGTACTTC. This sequence encodes CASSLAGGMREQYF.

The CDR3 nucleotides read TGTGCCAGTAGTTGGGCGGGGGGGCCCGGAGATACGCAGTATTTT. Translating it yields CASSWAGGPGDTQYF. This sequence joins TRBV19 and TRBJ2-3; 9 positions match TRBD2. The CDR3 loop spans 15 amino acids. Germline V gene data show CDR1 as LNHDA and CDR2 as SQIVND (reference sequence). Germline trimming cut 5 bases from V and 5 bases from J; bases unmatched to any gene: 8.

The rearrangement links TRBV18 to TRBJ2-3; the D gene is possibly TRBD2 (5 bases). The CDR3 extends over 14 amino acids. With 2 bases removed from V and 4 bases from J, the gap between germline ends came to 10 bases. CDR1 and CDR2 (germline): KGHSH, LQKENI. CDR3 residues: CASSPVSGSDTQYF. As DNA, the CDR3 is TGTGCCAGCTCACCAGTATCGGGATCAGATACGCAGTATTTT. Full variable domain (rest looked up from reference TRBV18 and TRBJ2-3): NAGVMQNPRHLVRRRGQEARLRCSPMKGHSHVYWYRQLPEEGLKFMVYLQKENIIDESGMPKERFSAEFPKEGPSILRIQQVVRGDSAAYFCASSPVSGSDTQYFGPGTRLTVL.

A few counts support this clone. The chain recombines TRBV6-1 with TRBJ1-1, with D unclear. This CDR3 contains 15 residues. Germline lookup yields CDR1 MNHNS and CDR2 SASEGT. V was cut by 3 bases and J by 9 bases, with 20 bases left in between. The CDR3 DNA is TGTGCCAGCAGTGATTCCGTGGCGGGTCGTCTACAAGCTTTCTTT. Encoded protein: CASSDSVAGRLQAFF.

This clone has just a few counts. V gene TRBV30 combines with J gene TRBJ1-5; tentative D call: TRBD1 (6 bases). This CDR3 has 14 residues. Germline loops: CDR1 GTSNPN, CDR2 SVGIG (reference sequence). V gave up 0 bases and J gave up 5 bases, with 11 bases separating them. DNA of the CDR3: TGTGCCTGGAGTGTACTAGGGGGGGATCAGCCCCAGCATTTT. As protein: CAWSVLGGDQPQHF.

This chain uses TRBV28 with TRBJ2-7; a possible D gene is TRBD2 (5 bases). V lost 6 bases to trimming and J lost 3 bases, with 9 bases between them. Germline V gene data show CDR1 as MDHEN and CDR2 as SYDVKM. The CDR3 consists of 12 residues. This chain's CDR3 is CASRALGYEQYF. CDR3 nucleotides: TGTGCCAGCAGGGCACTAGGCTACGAGCAGTACTTC.

The CDR3 sequence is CASSVALSLGGGEQFF. For the CDR3, the DNA is TGTGCCAGCAGCGTAGCTTTATCATTGGGGGGAGGTGAGCAGTTCTTC. V is TRBV9 and J is TRBJ2-1; a weak D match, TRBD2 (6 bases). The CDR3 has 16 amino acids. CDR1 and CDR2 (germline): SGDLS, YYNGEE. The V end was cut by 0 bases, the J end by 9 bases, with 19 bases between. Drawing the rest from reference TRBV9 and TRBJ2-1, the complete variable domain is DSGVTQTPKHLITATGQRVTLRCSPRSGDLSVYWYQQSLDQGLQFLIQYYNGEERAKGNILERFSAQQFPDLHSELNLSSLELGDSALYFCASSVALSLGGGEQFFGPGTRLTVL.

The V gene is TRBV6-4, the J gene TRBJ2-3, with unresolved D. Trimming cost V 3 bases and J 6 bases, with 10 bases left between them. The CDR3 sequence is 13 residues long. From germline, CDR1 is MRHNA and CDR2 SNTAGT. The CDR3 loop reads CASSESVTDTQYF. The CDR3 DNA is TGTGCCAGCAGTGAATCCGTTACGGATACGCAGTATTTT.

The V call is TRBV2, the J call TRBJ2-1, with 9 nucleotides matching TRBD1. This CDR3 is built from 13 residues. The germline V gene has CDR1 SNHLY and CDR2 FYNNEI. Losses at the gene ends were 9 bases for V and 5 bases for J; bases not matched to a gene: 5. In DNA, the CDR3 is TGTGCCAGTGGGACAGGGATGAACAATGAGCAGTTCTTC. Translated: CASGTGMNNEQFF. Looking up the rest from reference TRBV2 and TRBJ2-1 gives the full variable domain: EPEVTQTPSHQVTQMGQEVILRCVPISNHLYFYWYRQILGQKVEFLVSFYNNEISEKSEIFDDQFSVERPDGSNFTLKIRSTKLEDSAMYFCASGTGMNNEQFFGPGTRLTVL.